The T cell receptor beta chain described here comes from a study of T cell changes during pregnancy in multiple sclerosis. Here immunoSEQ multiplex PCR was the method, and the copy in TCRdb shows in-frame clones only, minus some. This sample yields tens of thousands of clones, of which roughly 92% are seen a single time; under 2% belongs to the top ten. The V gene's germline CDR1 is KGHSH and CDR2 LQKENI. V gave up 1 base and J gave up 0 bases, with 11 bases separating them. The length of the CDR3 is 16 residues. The source of this sequence is a female donor with multiple sclerosis, enrolled in a pregnancy study. The rearrangement uses TRBV18 and TRBJ2-3; D is possibly TRBD2 (6 bases). The starting material was peripheral blood, obtained in the second trimester of pregnancy. In nucleotides, the CDR3 is TGTGCCAGCTCACCACGGGACTCCGCTAGCACAGATACGCAGTATTTT. It codes for CASSPRDSASTDTQYF. The full variable domain, in which reference TRBV18 and TRBJ2-3 provide the parts outside the CDR3, is NAGVMQNPRHLVRRRGQEARLRCSPMKGHSHVYWYRQLPEEGLKFMVYLQKENIIDESGMPKERFSAEFPKEGPSILRIQQVVRGDSAAYFCASSPRDSASTDTQYFGPGTRLTVL.